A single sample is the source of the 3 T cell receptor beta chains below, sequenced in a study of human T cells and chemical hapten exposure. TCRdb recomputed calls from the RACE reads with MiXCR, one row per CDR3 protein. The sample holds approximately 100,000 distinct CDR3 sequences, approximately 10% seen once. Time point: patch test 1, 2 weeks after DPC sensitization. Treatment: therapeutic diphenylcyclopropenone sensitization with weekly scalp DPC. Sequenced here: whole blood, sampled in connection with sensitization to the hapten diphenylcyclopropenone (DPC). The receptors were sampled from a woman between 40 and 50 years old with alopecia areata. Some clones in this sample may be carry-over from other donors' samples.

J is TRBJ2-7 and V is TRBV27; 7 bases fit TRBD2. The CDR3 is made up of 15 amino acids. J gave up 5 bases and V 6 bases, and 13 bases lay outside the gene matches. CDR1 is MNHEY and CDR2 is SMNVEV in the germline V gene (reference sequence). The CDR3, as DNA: TGTGCCAGCAGGAACGGGGCTAGCGGTACCCACGAGCAGTACTTC. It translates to CASRNGASGTHEQYF.

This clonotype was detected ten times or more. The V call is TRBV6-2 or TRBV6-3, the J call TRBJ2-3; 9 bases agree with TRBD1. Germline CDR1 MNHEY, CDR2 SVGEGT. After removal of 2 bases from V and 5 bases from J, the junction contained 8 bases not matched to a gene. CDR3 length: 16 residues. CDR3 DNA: TGTGCCAGCAGTTACGGGACAGGGAACACCGGAGATACGCAGTATTTT. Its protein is CASSYGTGNTGDTQYF.

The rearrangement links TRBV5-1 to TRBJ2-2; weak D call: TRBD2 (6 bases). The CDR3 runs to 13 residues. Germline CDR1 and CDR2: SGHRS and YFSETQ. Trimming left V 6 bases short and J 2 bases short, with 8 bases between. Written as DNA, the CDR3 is TGCGCCAGCAAGACTAGTAACACCGGGGAGCTGTTTTTT. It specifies CASKTSNTGELFF.